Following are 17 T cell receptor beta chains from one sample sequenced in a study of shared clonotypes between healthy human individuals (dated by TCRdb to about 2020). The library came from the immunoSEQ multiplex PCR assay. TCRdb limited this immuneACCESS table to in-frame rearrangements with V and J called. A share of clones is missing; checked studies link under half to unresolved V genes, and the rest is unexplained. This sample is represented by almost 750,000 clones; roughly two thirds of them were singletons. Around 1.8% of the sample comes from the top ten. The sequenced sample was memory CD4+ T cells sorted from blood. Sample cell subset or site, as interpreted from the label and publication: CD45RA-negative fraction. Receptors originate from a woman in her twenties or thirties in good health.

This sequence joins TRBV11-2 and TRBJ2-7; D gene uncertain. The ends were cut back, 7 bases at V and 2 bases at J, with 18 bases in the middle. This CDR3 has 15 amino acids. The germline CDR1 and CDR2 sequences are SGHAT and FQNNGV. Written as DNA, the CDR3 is TGTGCCAGCACCCGGGTGCCGGATCCCGCCTACGAGCAGTACTTC. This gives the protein CASTRVPDPAYEQYF.

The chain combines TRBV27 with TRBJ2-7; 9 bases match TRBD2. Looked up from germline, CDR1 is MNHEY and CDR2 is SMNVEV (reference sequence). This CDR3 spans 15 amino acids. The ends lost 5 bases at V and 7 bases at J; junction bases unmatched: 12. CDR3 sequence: CASSPTSGAVLEQYF. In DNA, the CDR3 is TGTGCCAGCAGTCCGACTAGCGGAGCGGTCTTGGAGCAGTACTTC.

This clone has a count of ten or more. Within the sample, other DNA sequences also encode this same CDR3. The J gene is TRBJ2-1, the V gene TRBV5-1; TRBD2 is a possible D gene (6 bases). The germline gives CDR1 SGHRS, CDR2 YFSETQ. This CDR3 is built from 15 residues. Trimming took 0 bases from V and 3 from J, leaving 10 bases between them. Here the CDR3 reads CASSLESSGYNEQFF. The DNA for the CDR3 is TGCGCCAGCAGCTTGGAGAGTAGCGGCTACAATGAGCAGTTCTTC.

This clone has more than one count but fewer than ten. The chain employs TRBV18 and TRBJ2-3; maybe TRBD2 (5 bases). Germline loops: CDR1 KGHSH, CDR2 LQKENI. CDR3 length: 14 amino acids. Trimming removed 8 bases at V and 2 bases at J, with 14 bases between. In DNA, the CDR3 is TGTGCCAGCCTACCCCAGACTACCACAGATACGCAGTATTTT. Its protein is CASLPQTTTDTQYF.

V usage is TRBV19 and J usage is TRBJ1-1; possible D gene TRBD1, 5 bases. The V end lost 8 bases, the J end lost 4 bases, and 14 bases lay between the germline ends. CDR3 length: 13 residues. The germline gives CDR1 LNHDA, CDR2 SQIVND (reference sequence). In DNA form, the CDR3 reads TGTGCCAGTGCGAAGGGAGGGGCCACTGAAGCTTTCTTT. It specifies CASAKGGATEAFF.

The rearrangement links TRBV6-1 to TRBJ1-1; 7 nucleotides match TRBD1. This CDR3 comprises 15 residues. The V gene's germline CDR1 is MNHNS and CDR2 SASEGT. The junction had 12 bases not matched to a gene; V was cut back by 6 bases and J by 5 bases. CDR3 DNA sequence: TGTGCCAGCAGCCCGCCCCGACAGGGCCGGACTGAAGCTTTCTTT. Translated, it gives CASSPPRQGRTEAFF.

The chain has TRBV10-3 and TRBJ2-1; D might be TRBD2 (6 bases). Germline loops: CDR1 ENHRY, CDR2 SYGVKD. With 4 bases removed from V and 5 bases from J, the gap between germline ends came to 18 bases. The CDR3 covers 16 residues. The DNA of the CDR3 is TGTGCCATCAGTGGTTATACCGGGACGGGGGACAATGAGCAGTTCTTC. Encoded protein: CAISGYTGTGDNEQFF.

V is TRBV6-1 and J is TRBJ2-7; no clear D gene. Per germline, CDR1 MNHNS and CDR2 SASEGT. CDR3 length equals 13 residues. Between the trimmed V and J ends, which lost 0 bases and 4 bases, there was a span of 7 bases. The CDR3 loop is CASSEAGKYEQYF. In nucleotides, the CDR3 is TGTGCCAGCAGTGAAGCGGGGAAGTACGAGCAGTACTTC.

The CDR3 reads CASSTRQGILYEQYF. The CDR3 DNA sequence: TGTGCCAGCAGCACCCGACAGGGGATTCTCTACGAGCAGTACTTC. The chain is built from TRBV11-2 and TRBJ2-7, with 8 bases identical to TRBD1. Germline-derived CDR1 and CDR2 are SGHAT and FQNNGV. This CDR3 spans 15 amino acids. The V gene end was trimmed by 5 bases and the J gene end by 3 bases; junction bases not matched to a gene: 9.

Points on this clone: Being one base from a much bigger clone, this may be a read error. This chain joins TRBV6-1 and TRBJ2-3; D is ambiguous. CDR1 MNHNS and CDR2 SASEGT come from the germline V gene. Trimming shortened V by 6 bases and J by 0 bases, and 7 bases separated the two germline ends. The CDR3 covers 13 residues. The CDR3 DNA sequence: TGTGCCAGCAGGACGGAAAGCACAGATACGCAGTATTTT. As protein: CASRTESTDTQYF.

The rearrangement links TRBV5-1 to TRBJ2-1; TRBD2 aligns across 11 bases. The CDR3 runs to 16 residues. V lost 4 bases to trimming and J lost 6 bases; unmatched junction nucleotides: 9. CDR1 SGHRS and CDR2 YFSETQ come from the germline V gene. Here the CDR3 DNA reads TGCGCCAGCAGCCATTCGGTTCTAGCGGGAGGCAATGAGCAGTTCTTC. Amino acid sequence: CASSHSVLAGGNEQFF.

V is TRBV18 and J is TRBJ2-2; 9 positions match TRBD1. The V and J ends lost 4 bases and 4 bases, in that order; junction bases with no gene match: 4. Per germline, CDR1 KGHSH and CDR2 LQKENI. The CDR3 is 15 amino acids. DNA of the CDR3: TGTGCCAGCTCACAGGACAGGGGTGGCACCGGGGAGCTGTTTTTT. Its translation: CASSQDRGGTGELFF.

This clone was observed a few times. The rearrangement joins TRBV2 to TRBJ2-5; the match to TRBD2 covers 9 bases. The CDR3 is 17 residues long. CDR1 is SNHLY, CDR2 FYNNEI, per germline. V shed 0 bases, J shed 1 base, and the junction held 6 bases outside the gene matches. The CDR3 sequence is CASSEASGLAIQETQYF. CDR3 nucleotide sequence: TGTGCCAGCAGTGAAGCCTCGGGACTAGCTATCCAAGAGACCCAGTACTTC.

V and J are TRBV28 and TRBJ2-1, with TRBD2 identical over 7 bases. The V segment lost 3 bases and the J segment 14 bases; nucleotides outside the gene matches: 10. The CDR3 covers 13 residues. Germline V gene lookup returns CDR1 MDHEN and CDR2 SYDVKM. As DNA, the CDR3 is TGTGCCAGCAGTTTGGGACGGGAGGACACGAAGTTCTTC. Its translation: CASSLGREDTKFF.

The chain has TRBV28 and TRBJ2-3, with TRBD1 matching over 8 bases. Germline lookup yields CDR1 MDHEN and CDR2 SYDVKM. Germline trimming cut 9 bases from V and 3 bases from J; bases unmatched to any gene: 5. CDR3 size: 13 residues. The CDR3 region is CASRDRMTDTQYF. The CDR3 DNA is TGTGCCAGTAGGGACAGGATGACAGATACGCAGTATTTT. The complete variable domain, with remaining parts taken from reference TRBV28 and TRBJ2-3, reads DVKVTQSSRYLVKRTGEKVFLECVQDMDHENMFWYRQDPGLGLRLIYFSYDVKMKEKGDIPEGYSVSREKKERFSLILESASTNQTSMYLCASRDRMTDTQYFGPGTRLTVL.

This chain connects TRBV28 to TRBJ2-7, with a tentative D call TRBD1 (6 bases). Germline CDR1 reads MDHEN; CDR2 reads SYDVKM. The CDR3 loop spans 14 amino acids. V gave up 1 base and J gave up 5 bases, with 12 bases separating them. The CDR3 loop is CASSLFQGIDEQYF. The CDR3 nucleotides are TGTGCCAGCAGTTTATTTCAGGGGATCGACGAGCAGTACTTC. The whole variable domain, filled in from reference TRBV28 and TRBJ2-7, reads DVKVTQSSRYLVKRTGEKVFLECVQDMDHENMFWYRQDPGLGLRLIYFSYDVKMKEKGDIPEGYSVSREKKERFSLILESASTNQTSMYLCASSLFQGIDEQYFGPGTRLTVT.

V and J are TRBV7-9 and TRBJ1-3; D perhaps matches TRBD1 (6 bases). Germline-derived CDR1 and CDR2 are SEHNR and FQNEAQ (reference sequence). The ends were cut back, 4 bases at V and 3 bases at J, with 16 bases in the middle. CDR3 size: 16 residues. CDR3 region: CASSSSNRDIGNTIYF. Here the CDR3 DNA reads TGTGCCAGCAGCTCCTCGAACCGGGACATTGGAAACACCATATATTTT.